The clone carrying this T cell receptor beta chain turned up a few times. This specimen comes from a study of response to subunit inactivated influenza vaccine. Germline values: CDR1 MGHRA, CDR2 YSYEKL. CDR3 length: 14 residues. V gave up 0 bases and J gave up 1 base, with 7 bases separating them. Each CDR3 protein is one row after TCRdb ran MiXCR on the RT-PCR reads. The sample lists around 600,000 distinct CDR3 sequences, roughly 12% occurring once. The same sample was also used in a study of T cells expressing NK-cell markers. According to that study: The authors made TCR beta cDNA libraries by 5'RACE template switching. This switching added a universal primer site and UMIs. Just one sequenced donor of eight was HCMV-seronegative, while seven were seropositive. The dominant NKG2C+ clonotypes represented about 1.0-7.0% of CD8+ T cells in five or six donors.

This specimen was PBMCs from blood, taken on the day of vaccination. The chain combines TRBV4-1 with TRBJ2-7; D is unclear. The clonotype was recovered from a man over 45 who received an inactivated influenza vaccine. In DNA form, the CDR3 reads TGCGCCAGCAGCCAAGAGAGAGATTCCTACGAGCAGTACTTC. It encodes CASSQERDSYEQYF.